This passage covers 8 T cell receptor beta chains from one sample sequenced in a study of blood T cell repertoires in COVID-19. This table comes from immunoSEQ multiplex PCR, and its TCRdb copy is limited to in-frame clones, with some not included. The sample holds around 34,000 clones; almost 85% are singletons and the top ten take about 42%. The specimen was peripheral blood. The receptors stem from an older man with active or convalescent COVID-19.

CDR3 sequence: CASKLSNTGELFF. In DNA form, the CDR3 reads TGTGCCAGCAAGCTGTCGAACACCGGGGAGCTGTTTTTT. The chain combines TRBV12-3 or TRBV12-4 with TRBJ2-2; unclear D gene. The ends were cut back, 7 bases at V and 0 bases at J, with 6 bases in the middle. The CDR3 runs 13 residues.

V usage is TRBV28 and J usage is TRBJ2-1; D might be TRBD1 (6 bases). Per germline, CDR1 MDHEN and CDR2 SYDVKM. The CDR3 totals 15 residues. Trimming pared 5 bases from V and 4 bases from J, leaving 15 bases between. CDR3 nucleotide sequence: TGTGCCAGCAGTGTAGGGGGTATCACTTACAATGAGCAGTTCTTC. Protein product: CASSVGGITYNEQFF.

A single count supports this clone. The chain uses TRBV28 and TRBJ2-3, with 9 nucleotides matching TRBD1. J gave up 3 bases and V 3 bases, and 4 bases lay outside the gene matches. This CDR3 has 15 amino acids. Germline V gene lookup returns CDR1 MDHEN and CDR2 SYDVKM. CDR3 in amino acids: CASSFDRGRTDTQYF. For the CDR3, the DNA is TGTGCCAGCAGTTTCGACAGGGGGAGGACAGATACGCAGTATTTT.

The rearrangement uses TRBV19 and TRBJ1-2; TRBD1 aligns across 7 bases. V lost 3 bases and J lost 4; bases outside the gene matches: 11. The CDR3 covers 16 residues. Germline CDR1 reads LNHDA; CDR2 reads SQIVND (reference sequence). The CDR3 sequence: CASSIVNRGLGYGYTF. For the CDR3, the DNA is TGTGCCAGTAGTATCGTTAACAGGGGATTGGGCTATGGCTACACCTTC.

CDR3 protein: CAWSGLAGGETQYF. The CDR3 DNA is TGTGCCTGGAGTGGACTAGCGGGAGGAGAGACCCAGTACTTC. V usage is TRBV30 and J usage is TRBJ2-5; 13 nucleotides agree with TRBD2. CDR3 length: 14 amino acids. The germline CDR1 and CDR2 sequences are GTSNPN and SVGIG (reference sequence). J lost 4 bases, V lost 1 base, and 0 bases had no gene match. Filled out from reference TRBV30 and TRBJ2-5, the complete variable domain reads SQTIHQWPATLVQPVGSPLSLECTVEGTSNPNLYWYRQAAGRGLQLLFYSVGIGQISSEVPQNLSASRPQDRQFILSSKKLLLSDSGFYLCAWSGLAGGETQYFGPGTRLLVL.

V is TRBV5-8 and J is TRBJ2-7, with D maybe TRBD1 (7 bases). CDR1 and CDR2 (germline): SGHTS, YDEGEE. The CDR3 covers 18 residues. Trimming took 3 bases from V and 0 from J, leaving 22 bases between them. The DNA for the CDR3 is TGTGCCAGCAGCTACCTAGGAGGGGGCTTCCTGAGCTCCTACGAGCAGTACTTC. It translates to CASSYLGGGFLSSYEQYF.

V gene TRBV5-1 combines with J gene TRBJ2-7, with TRBD2 matching 9 bases. The V gene's germline CDR1 is SGHRS and CDR2 YFSETQ. The CDR3 has 15 amino acids. V was pared by 4 bases and J by 1 base, with 6 bases of the junction left unmatched. The DNA for the CDR3 is TGCGCCAGCAGCCCCCTAGCGGGGCAATCCTACGAGCAGTACTTC. It encodes CASSPLAGQSYEQYF.

This clone has just a few counts. The chain employs TRBV7-6 and TRBJ2-1; TRBD2 aligns across 10 bases. With 5 bases clipped from V and 7 bases from J, the junction kept 8 bases outside the gene matches. Germline loops: CDR1 SGHVS, CDR2 FNYEAQ. This CDR3 contains 15 residues. CDR3 sequence (DNA): TGTGCCAGCAGCACCGGGACTAGCGAAAGGAATGAGCAGTTCTTC. Its translation is CASSTGTSERNEQFF. Looking up the rest from reference TRBV7-6 and TRBJ2-1 gives the full variable domain: GAGVSQSPRYKVTKRGQDVALRCDPISGHVSLYWYRQALGQGPEFLTYFNYEAQQDKSGLPNDRFSAERPEGSISTLTIQRTEQRDSAMYRCASSTGTSERNEQFFGPGTRLTVL.